This T cell receptor (beta chain) originates from a study of MAIT cells during Salmonella Paratyphi A infection (dated by TCRdb to 2017 to 2019). For context, the study as a whole: A single dose of 1-5x10^3 CFU of S. Paratyphi A strain NVGH308 was swallowed by adult volunteers aged 18 to 60. Diagnosed volunteers received ciprofloxacin 500 mg twice daily for 14 days starting at diagnosis. The paper's findings and limits, for the study overall: Compared with healthy controls, diagnosed volunteers had more expansion or contraction among the top five MAIT clonotypes (around 0.5 versus 0.13), suggesting that infection reshaped the repertoire. From baseline to mid-infection, the space taken up by over-represented MAIT clonotypes dropped significantly (roughly 0.18 to 0.092), whereas no significant difference was seen post-infection. MAIT TRBV usage was oligoclonal with a preference for TRBV20 and TRBV6, and infection appeared not to change this usage. The availability of volunteer samples limited the sample sizes, but these sizes were considered adequate to detect differences between groups.

The sample's time point, from its label and the paper: after infection, following antibiotic treatment. MAIT cells, defined as Valpha7.2+ CD161+ T cells, were identified and sorted by flow cytometry. Over time, circulating MAIT cell TCRbeta repertoires were profiled in more than five volunteers who came down with enteric fever following controlled oral challenge with live Salmonella Paratyphi A. MAIT cell samples were contributed by each diagnosed volunteer at pre-infection, mid-infection and post-infection timepoints. A diagnosis of enteric fever was based on Paratyphi A bacteremia and/or a persistent fever above 38 degrees C that lasted longer than 12 hours. Diagnosis of infection in challenged volunteers occurred between day 4 and day 7 after challenge. For RNA extraction, about 5,000 to 11,000 MAIT cells from each sample were sorted straight into RNAqueous-Micro lysis buffer. Lymphoprep gradient centrifugation was used to isolate peripheral blood mononuclear cells from blood samples and leukocyte cones. Sorting was done on either a BD FACSAria Fusion or a BD FACSAria III sorter.

In the germline V gene (reference sequence), CDR1 corresponds to LNHNV and CDR2 to YYDKDF. The CDR3 measures 24 amino acids from cysteine to phenylalanine. The library was generated by 5' RACE. TCRbeta was amplified in two rounds of PCR using Phusion High-Fidelity polymerase, and the primers added sample-specific barcodes. TCRbeta libraries were generated by template-switch cDNA synthesis with SMARTScribe reverse transcriptase and a TRBC-specific primer. After barcoding, samples were pooled and then prepared using the NEBNext Ultra DNA Library Prep Kit for Illumina. Sequencing of libraries was performed on an Illumina MiSeq with the MiSeq reagent kit v2, 300 cycles. The paper's processing steps were these. Reads were demultiplexed by barcode with Jemultiplexer and were aligned with MiTCR using default parameters. Non-functional sequences were removed with VDJtools, and each clonotype was defined by its amino acid sequence, with frequencies calculated from the assigned sequence reads. In the clonal space homeostasis analysis, clonotypes were grouped by frequency into over-represented (0.05-1), large, medium and small bins. TCRdb's own reprocessing of the public reads used fastp at Q25 and MiXCR and kept productive beta chains. CDR3 protein sequences are deduplicated, and each keeps its most common genes and DNA. TCRdb's processing, not the authors' own work, is the source of the V and J calls. The sample table holds approximately 660 distinct CDR3 sequences, of which about 17% were seen once. The ten largest clonotypes hold less than 45% of the sample.

This clonotype was recorded once. The antigen it recognizes is unknown. Because the CDR3's place on the DNA is in doubt, the DNA is left out and the CDR3 is given as listed by TCRdb. Sequenced material: MAIT cells from blood, taken at the last sampling point of the challenge study. This receptor was taken from a person between 18 and 75 years old who was deliberately infected with Salmonella Paratyphi A in a paratyphoid fever challenge study. The rearrangement combines TRBV15 with TRBJ1-5. The CDR3 region: CATSRSRGGVMSSSSGSDNQPQHF.